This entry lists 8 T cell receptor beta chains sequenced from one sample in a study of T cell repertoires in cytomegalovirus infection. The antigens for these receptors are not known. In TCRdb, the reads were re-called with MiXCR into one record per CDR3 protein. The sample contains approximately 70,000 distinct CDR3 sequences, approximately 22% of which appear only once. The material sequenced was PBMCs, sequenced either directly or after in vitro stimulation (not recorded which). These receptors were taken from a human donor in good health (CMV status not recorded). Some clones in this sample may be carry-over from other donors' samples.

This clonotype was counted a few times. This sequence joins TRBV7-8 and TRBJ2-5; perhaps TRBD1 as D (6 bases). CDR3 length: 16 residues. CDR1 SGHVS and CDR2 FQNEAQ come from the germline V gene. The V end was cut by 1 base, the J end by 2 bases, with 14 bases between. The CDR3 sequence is CASSLGPQGNQETQYF. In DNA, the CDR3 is TGTGCCAGCAGCTTAGGGCCGCAGGGGAATCAAGAGACCCAGTACTTC.

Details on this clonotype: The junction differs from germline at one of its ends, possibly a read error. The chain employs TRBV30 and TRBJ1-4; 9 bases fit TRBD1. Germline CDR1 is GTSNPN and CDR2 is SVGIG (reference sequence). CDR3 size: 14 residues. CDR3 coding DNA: TGTGCCTGGGGCGAACAGGGGGCAGGTGAACAACTGTTTTTT. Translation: CAWGEQGAGEQLFF.

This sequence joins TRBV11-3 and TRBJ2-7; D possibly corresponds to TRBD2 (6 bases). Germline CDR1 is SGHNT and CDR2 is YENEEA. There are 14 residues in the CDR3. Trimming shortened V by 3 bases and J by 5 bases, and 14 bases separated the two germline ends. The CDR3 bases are TGTGCCAGCAGCTTCGGGGGAGCGCGGAACGAGCAGTACGTC. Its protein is CASSFGGARNEQYV.

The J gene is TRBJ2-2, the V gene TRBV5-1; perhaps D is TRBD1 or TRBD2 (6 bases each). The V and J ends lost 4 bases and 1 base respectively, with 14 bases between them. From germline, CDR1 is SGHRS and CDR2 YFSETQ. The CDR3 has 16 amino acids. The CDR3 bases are TGCGCCAGCAGCCCAGGGGTGCGGGGGAACACCGGGGAGCTGTTTTTT. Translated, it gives CASSPGVRGNTGELFF.

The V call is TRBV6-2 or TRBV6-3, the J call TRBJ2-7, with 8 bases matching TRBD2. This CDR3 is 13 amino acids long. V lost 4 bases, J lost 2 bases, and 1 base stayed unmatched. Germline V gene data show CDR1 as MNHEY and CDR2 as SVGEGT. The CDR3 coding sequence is TGTGCCAGCAGTTTCGGGAGGGCCTACGAGCAGTACTTC. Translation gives CASSFGRAYEQYF.

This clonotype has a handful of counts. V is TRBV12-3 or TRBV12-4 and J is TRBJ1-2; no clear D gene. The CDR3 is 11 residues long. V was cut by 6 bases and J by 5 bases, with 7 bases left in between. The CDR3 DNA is TGTGCCAGCAGCCTTATGTATGGCTACACCTTC. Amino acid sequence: CASSLMYGYTF.

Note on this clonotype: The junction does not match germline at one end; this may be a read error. CDR3 residues: CSVQESTDTQYF. The CDR3 DNA sequence: TGCAGCGTTCAAGAGAGCACAGATACGCAGTATTTT. The chain carries TRBV29-1 and TRBJ2-3; D gene uncertain. CDR1 and CDR2 (germline): SQVTM, ANQGSEA. The CDR3 has 12 amino acids.

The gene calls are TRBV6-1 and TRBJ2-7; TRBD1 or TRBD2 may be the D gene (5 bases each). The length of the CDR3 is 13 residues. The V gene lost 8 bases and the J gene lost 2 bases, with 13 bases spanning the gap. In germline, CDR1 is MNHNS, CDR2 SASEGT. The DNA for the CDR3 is TGTGCCAGCTGCCGGGACCAGACCTACGAGCAGTACTTC. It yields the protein CASCRDQTYEQYF.